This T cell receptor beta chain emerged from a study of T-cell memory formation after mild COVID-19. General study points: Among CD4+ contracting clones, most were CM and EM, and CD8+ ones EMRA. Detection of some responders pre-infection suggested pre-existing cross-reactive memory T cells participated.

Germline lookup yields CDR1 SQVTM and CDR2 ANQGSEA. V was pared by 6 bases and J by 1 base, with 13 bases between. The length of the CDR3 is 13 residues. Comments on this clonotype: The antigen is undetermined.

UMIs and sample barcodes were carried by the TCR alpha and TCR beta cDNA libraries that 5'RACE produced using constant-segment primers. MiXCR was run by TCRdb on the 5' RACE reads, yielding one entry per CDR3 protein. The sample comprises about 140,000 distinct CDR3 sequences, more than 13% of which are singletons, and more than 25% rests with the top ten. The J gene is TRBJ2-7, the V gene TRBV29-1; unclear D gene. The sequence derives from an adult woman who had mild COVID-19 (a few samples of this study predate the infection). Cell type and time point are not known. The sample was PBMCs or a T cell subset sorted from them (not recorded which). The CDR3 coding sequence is TGCAGCGTGGCGGACCACAGTTCCTACGAGCAGTACTTC. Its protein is CSVADHSSYEQYF.